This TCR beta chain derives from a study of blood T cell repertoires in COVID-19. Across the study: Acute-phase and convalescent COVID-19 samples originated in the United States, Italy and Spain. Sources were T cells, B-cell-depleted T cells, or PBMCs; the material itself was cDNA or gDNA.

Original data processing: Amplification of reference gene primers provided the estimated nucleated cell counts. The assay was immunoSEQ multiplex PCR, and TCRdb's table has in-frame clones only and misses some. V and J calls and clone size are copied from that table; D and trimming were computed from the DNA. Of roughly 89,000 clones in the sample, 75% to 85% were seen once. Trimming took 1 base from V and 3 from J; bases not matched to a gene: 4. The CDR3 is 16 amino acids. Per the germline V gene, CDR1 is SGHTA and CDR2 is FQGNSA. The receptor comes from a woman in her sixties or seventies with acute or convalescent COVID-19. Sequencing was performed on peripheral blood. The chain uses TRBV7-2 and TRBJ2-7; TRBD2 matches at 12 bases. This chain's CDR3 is CASSLEGTSGRYEQYF. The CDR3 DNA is TGTGCCAGCAGCTTAGAAGGGACTAGCGGGCGCTACGAGCAGTACTTC.